One and the same sample provided the 21 T cell receptor beta chains below, sequenced in a study of blood T cell repertoires in COVID-19 (TCRdb year 2020). The protocol used for the library was the immunoSEQ multiplex PCR assay. This is the immuneACCESS table as TCRdb keeps it, with only in-frame sequences that have V and J called. A part of the clones is gone; compared with another copy, unresolved V genes explain less than half, and the rest is unexplained. Here the sample has 250,000 to 350,000 clones; around 86% occur a single time. Roughly a tenth of the sample rests with the top ten. Sequencing was carried out using PBMCs or T cells enriched from blood (not recorded which). The source is a young woman who had recovered from COVID-19.

The CDR3 reads CASSFERYGYTF. The CDR3 DNA reads TGTGCCAGCAGCTTTGAGCGTTATGGCTACACCTTC. The rearrangement joins TRBV5-6 to TRBJ1-2; no reliable D call. Germline loops: CDR1 SGHDT, CDR2 YYEEEE. The V end lost 2 bases, the J end lost 5 bases, and 7 bases lay between the germline ends. The CDR3 is made up of 12 amino acids.

The genes are TRBV12-3 or TRBV12-4 and TRBJ1-2; D is perhaps TRBD1 (6 bases). The V gene lost 3 bases and the J gene lost 6 bases, with 11 bases spanning the gap. This CDR3 has 13 amino acids. Here the CDR3 reads CASSLGQGNGYTF. CDR3 coding DNA: TGTGCCAGCAGTTTGGGGCAGGGGAATGGCTACACCTTC.

This sequence joins TRBV9 and TRBJ2-3; tentative D call: TRBD2 (5 bases). The V gene lost 1 base and the J gene lost 1 base, with 10 bases spanning the gap. The CDR3 is 15 amino acids. Germline V CDR1 and CDR2: SGDLS, YYNGEE. For the CDR3, the DNA is TGTGCCAGCAGCGTACAGAGTAGCGGCACAGATACGCAGTATTTT. It is translated as CASSVQSSGTDTQYF.

This sequence joins TRBV18 and TRBJ2-2, with a possible D match to TRBD2 (5 bases). There are 16 residues in the CDR3. Trimming removed 0 bases from V and 3 bases from J, with 11 bases in between. The V gene's germline CDR1 is KGHSH and CDR2 LQKENI. The CDR3 reads CASSPPGSADTGELFF. Written as DNA, the CDR3 is TGTGCCAGCTCACCACCCGGTAGCGCGGACACCGGGGAGCTGTTTTTT.

The CDR3 nucleotides are TGTGCCAGCAGGGGAATCGCGGGACAGCCACCTCAGTATGGCTACACCTTC. It specifies CASRGIAGQPPQYGYTF. This chain uses TRBV27 with TRBJ1-2; 7 nucleotides agree with TRBD1. The V gene end was trimmed by 6 bases and the J gene end by 5 bases; junction bases not matched to a gene: 18. Germline-derived CDR1 and CDR2 are MNHEY and SMNVEV (reference sequence). The CDR3 has 17 amino acids.

The rearrangement uses TRBV9 and TRBJ2-7; D might be TRBD1 (6 bases). CDR1 SGDLS and CDR2 YYNGEE come from the germline V gene. V lost 0 bases to trimming and J lost 6 bases, with 10 bases between them. The CDR3 covers 13 residues. The CDR3 DNA follows: TGTGCCAGCAGCGTAGGCAGGGGCGCCGAGCAGTACTTC. This gives the protein CASSVGRGAEQYF.

V and J are TRBV19 and TRBJ1-1, with D maybe TRBD1 (5 bases). The CDR3 covers 12 residues. V was shortened by 6 bases and J by 11 bases, with 16 bases between the two germline ends. Germline V gene sequence: CDR1 LNHDA, CDR2 SQIVND (reference sequence). The CDR3 reads CASSPSGESAFF. CDR3 nucleotide sequence: TGTGCCAGTAGCCCCTCGGGGGAGAGTGCTTTCTTT.

The chain couples TRBV7-3 to TRBJ2-7, with D perhaps matching TRBD1 (5 bases). The CDR3 has 16 amino acids. The V gene lost 5 bases and the J gene lost 6 bases, with 23 bases spanning the gap. From germline, CDR1 is SGHTA and CDR2 FQGTGA. The CDR3 nucleotides are TGTGCCAGCAGCCCCCCCCCAGGGATGGGTCATGCCGAGCAGTACTTC. This sequence encodes CASSPPPGMGHAEQYF.

The chain combines TRBV19 with TRBJ1-5; no reliable D call. V dropped 6 bases and J dropped 2 bases, with 8 bases sitting between them. CDR1 is LNHDA and CDR2 is SQIVND in the germline V gene (reference sequence). This CDR3 region has 13 residues. The CDR3 loop is CASRSGRNQPQHF. CDR3 nucleotides: TGTGCCAGTAGGAGTGGTCGCAATCAGCCCCAGCATTTT.

This clone was seen a few times. This rearrangement joins TRBV5-1 to TRBJ2-7, with 8 bases lining up with TRBD1. The CDR3 length is 14 residues. The germline gives CDR1 SGHRS, CDR2 YFSETQ. The V gene end was trimmed by 4 bases and the J gene end by 1 base; junction bases not matched to a gene: 4. For the CDR3, the DNA is TGCGCCAGCAGCCCCAGACAGGGGTCCTACGAGCAGTACTTC. The encoded protein is CASSPRQGSYEQYF.

The chain combines TRBV27 with TRBJ2-6; TRBD1 might be the D (5 bases). The CDR3 runs to 15 residues. V gave up 5 bases and J gave up 5 bases, with 13 bases separating them. Germline V CDR1 and CDR2: MNHEY, SMNVEV (reference sequence). CDR3 protein: CASSAAGYRANVLTF. The CDR3 region has the DNA TGTGCCAGCAGTGCCGCAGGGTATCGGGCCAACGTCCTGACTTTC. The full variable domain, with the rest looked up from reference TRBV27 and TRBJ2-6, is EAQVTQNPRYLITVTGKKLTVTCSQNMNHEYMSWYRQDPGLGLRQIYYSMNVEVTDKGDVPEGYKVSRKEKRNFPLILESPSPNQTSLYFCASSAAGYRANVLTFGAGSRLTVL.

V is TRBV27 and J is TRBJ1-1; 7 bases fit TRBD1. Germline CDR1 and CDR2: MNHEY and SMNVEV (reference sequence). V was clipped by 2 bases and J by 0 bases; unmatched bases: 3. The CDR3 length is 15 residues. CDR3 in DNA: TGTGCCAGCAGTTTACGGGGACAGCTGAACACTGAAGCTTTCTTT. Protein sequence: CASSLRGQLNTEAFF.

J is TRBJ2-5 and V is TRBV24-1; TRBD2 agrees at 11 bases. Germline CDR1 and CDR2: KGHDR and SFDVKD. V shed 4 bases and J 3 bases; nucleotides not matched to a gene: 6. The CDR3 is 16 residues long. In DNA, the CDR3 is TGTGCCACCAGTGAGCTCGGGACTAGCGGAAAAGAGACCCAGTACTTC. Translated, it gives CATSELGTSGKETQYF.

The rearrangement joins TRBV9 to TRBJ2-5; 10 nucleotides match TRBD2. With V trimmed by 3 bases and J by 5 bases, 7 bases remained unmatched. Germline CDR1 reads SGDLS; CDR2 reads YYNGEE. The length of the CDR3 is 15 residues. The CDR3 protein is CASSAQRGGHETQYF. CDR3 in DNA: TGTGCCAGCAGCGCCCAGCGGGGGGGCCATGAGACCCAGTACTTC.

The V and J genes are TRBV5-4 and TRBJ2-7, with 11 positions matching TRBD1. Germline V lookup: CDR1 SGHNT, CDR2 YYREEE (reference sequence). V shed 2 bases and J 6 bases; nucleotides not matched to a gene: 4. The length of the CDR3 is 14 residues. The CDR3 bases are TGTGCCAGCAGCTTTCGGACAGGGGGCGGCGAGCAGTACTTC. It codes for CASSFRTGGGEQYF.

This clone was counted a few times. The chain employs TRBV20-1 and TRBJ2-7; the match to TRBD1 covers 7 bases. This CDR3 contains 13 residues. The ends lost 3 bases at V and 3 bases at J; junction bases unmatched: 5. Germline CDR1 reads DFQATT; CDR2 reads SNEGSKA (reference sequence). The CDR3 reads CSASQGVGYEQYF. Here the CDR3 DNA reads TGCAGTGCTAGTCAGGGGGTCGGCTACGAGCAGTACTTC.

This chain uses TRBV10-3 with TRBJ1-2, with 9 bases fitting TRBD1. Per the germline V gene, CDR1 is ENHRY and CDR2 is SYGVKD. The trim removed 5 bases at V and 6 bases at J, leaving 7 bases unmatched. The CDR3 extends over 14 amino acids. The CDR3: CAISRPGTGNGYTF. The CDR3 DNA reads TGTGCCATCAGTCGTCCCGGGACAGGGAATGGCTACACCTTC.

As DNA, the CDR3 is TGTGCCAGCACTCTTGGACTGAACTATGGCTACACCTTC. Its protein is CASTLGLNYGYTF. The chain joins TRBV5-6 to TRBJ1-2; no firm D call. Trimming pared 6 bases from V and 2 bases from J, leaving 11 bases between. Germline V lookup: CDR1 SGHDT, CDR2 YYEEEE. CDR3 length: 13 amino acids. Combining the CDR3 with reference TRBV5-6 and TRBJ1-2 gives the whole variable domain DAGVTQSPTHLIKTRGQQVTLRCSPKSGHDTVSWYQQALGQGPQFIFQYYEEEERQRGNFPDRFSGHQFPNYSSELNVNALLLGDSALYLCASTLGLNYGYTFGSGTRLTVV.

In its sample, this clone was seen once. CDR3 coding DNA: TGTGCCAGCAGTCCGAGCGACAGGGGGTTCAGCGGGACAGATACGCAGTATTTT. Translation gives CASSPSDRGFSGTDTQYF. The genes are TRBV7-6 and TRBJ2-3, with TRBD1 matching over 9 bases. The CDR3 is made up of 18 amino acids. V gave up 6 bases and J gave up 3 bases; unmatched junction bases: 16. Per the germline V gene, CDR1 is SGHVS and CDR2 is FNYEAQ.

V usage is TRBV5-1 and J usage is TRBJ2-7, with TRBD2 matching over 8 bases. After removal of 0 bases from V and 5 bases from J, the junction contained 13 bases not matched to a gene. The CDR3 contains 17 residues. The germline gives CDR1 SGHRS, CDR2 YFSETQ. CDR3 loop: CASSLAPAGGPGDEQYF. The CDR3 DNA is TGCGCCAGCAGCTTGGCCCCGGCGGGAGGCCCAGGGGACGAGCAGTACTTC.

V gene TRBV2 combines with J gene TRBJ2-7, with D perhaps matching TRBD1 (6 bases). Trimming cost V 0 bases and J 8 bases, with 17 bases left between them. The germline CDR1 and CDR2 sequences are SNHLY and FYNNEI. The CDR3 is 15 residues long. The chain's CDR3 is CASSEARGSTEKQYF. The CDR3, as DNA: TGTGCCAGCAGTGAAGCCAGGGGTTCGACGGAAAAGCAGTACTTC. Full variable domain (remainder filled in from reference TRBV2 and TRBJ2-7): EPEVTQTPSHQVTQMGQEVILRCVPISNHLYFYWYRQILGQKVEFLVSFYNNEISEKSEIFDDQFSVERPDGSNFTLKIRSTKLEDSAMYFCASSEARGSTEKQYFGPGTRLTVT.